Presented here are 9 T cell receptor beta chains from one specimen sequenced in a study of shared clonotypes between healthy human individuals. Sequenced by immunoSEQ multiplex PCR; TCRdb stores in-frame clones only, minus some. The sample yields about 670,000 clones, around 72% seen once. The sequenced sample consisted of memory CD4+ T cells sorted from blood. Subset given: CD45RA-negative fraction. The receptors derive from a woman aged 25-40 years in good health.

The CDR3 reads CASSLRAYPGGYTF. In DNA form, the CDR3 reads TGTGCCAGCAGTTTAAGGGCCTACCCTGGGGGCTACACCTTC. This chain links TRBV28 with TRBJ1-2; D uncertain. Trimming cost V 2 bases and J 8 bases, with 15 bases left between them. The CDR3 runs to 14 residues. Germline loops: CDR1 MDHEN, CDR2 SYDVKM.

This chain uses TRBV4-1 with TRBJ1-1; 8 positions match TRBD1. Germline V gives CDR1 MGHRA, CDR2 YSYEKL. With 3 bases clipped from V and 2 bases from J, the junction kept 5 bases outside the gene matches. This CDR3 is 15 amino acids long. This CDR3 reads CASSHGQGPNTEAFF. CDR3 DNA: TGCGCCAGCAGCCATGGACAGGGTCCTAACACTGAAGCTTTCTTT.

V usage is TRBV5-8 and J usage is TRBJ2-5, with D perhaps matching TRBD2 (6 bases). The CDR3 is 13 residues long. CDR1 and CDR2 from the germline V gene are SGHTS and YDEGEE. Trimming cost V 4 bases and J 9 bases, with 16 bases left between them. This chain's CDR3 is CASSPGDWRAQYF. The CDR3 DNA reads TGTGCCAGCAGCCCGGGGGACTGGAGGGCCCAGTACTTC.

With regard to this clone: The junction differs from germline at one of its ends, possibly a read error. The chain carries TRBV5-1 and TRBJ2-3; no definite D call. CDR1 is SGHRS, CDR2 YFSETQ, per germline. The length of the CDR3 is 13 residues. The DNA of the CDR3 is TGTGCCAGCAGCGCGGCTAGCACAGATACGCAGTATTTT. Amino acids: CASSAASTDTQYF. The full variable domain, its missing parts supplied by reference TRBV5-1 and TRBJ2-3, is KAGVTQTPRYLIKTRGQQVTLSCSPISGHRSVSWYQQTPGQGLQFLFEYFSETQRNKGNFPGRFSGRQFSNSRSEMNVSTLELGDSALYLCASSAASTDTQYFGPGTRLTVL.

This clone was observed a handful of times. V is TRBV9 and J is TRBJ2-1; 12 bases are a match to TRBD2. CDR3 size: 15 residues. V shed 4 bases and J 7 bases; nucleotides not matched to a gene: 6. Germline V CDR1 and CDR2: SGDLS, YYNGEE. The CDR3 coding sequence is TGTGCCAGCAGCATCTCTAGCGGGAGGGGAAATGAGCAGTTCTTC. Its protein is CASSISSGRGNEQFF. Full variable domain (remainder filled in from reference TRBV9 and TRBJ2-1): DSGVTQTPKHLITATGQRVTLRCSPRSGDLSVYWYQQSLDQGLQFLIQYYNGEERAKGNILERFSAQQFPDLHSELNLSSLELGDSALYFCASSISSGRGNEQFFGPGTRLTVL.

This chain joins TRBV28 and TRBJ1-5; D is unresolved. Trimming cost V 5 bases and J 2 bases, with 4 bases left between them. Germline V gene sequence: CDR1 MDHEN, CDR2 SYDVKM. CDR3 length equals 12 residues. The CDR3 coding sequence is TGTGCCAGCAGTCAGGGCAATCAGCCCCAGCATTTT. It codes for CASSQGNQPQHF.

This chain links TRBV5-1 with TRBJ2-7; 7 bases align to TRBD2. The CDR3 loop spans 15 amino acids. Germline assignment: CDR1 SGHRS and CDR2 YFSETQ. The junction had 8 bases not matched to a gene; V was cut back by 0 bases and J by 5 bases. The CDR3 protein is CASSLAAGLKNEQYF. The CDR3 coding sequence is TGCGCCAGCAGCTTGGCGGCGGGACTAAAGAACGAGCAGTACTTC.

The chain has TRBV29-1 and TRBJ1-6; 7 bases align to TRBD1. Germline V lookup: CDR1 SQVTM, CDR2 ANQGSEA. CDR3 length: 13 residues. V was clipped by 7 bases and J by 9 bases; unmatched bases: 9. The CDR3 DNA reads TGCAGCGCTAAAACAGGGGAAGGTTCACCCCTCCACTTT. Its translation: CSAKTGEGSPLHF.

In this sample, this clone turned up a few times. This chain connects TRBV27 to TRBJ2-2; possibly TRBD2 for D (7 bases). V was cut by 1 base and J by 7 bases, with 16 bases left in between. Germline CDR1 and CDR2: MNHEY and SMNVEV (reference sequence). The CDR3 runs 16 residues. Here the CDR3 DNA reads TGTGCCAGCAGTTTATACGGGACAAGGGAGGGCGGGGAGCTGTTTTTT. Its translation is CASSLYGTREGGELFF.